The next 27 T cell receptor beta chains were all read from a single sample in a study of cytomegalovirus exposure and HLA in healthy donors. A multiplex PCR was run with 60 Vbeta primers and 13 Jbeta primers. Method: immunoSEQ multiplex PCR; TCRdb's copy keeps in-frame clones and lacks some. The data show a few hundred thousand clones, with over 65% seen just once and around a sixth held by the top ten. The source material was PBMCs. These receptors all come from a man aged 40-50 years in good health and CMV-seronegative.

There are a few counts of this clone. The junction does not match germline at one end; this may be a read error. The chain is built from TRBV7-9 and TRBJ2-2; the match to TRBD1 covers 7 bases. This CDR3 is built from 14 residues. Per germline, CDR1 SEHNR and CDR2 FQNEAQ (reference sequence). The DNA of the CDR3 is TGTTCCAGCAGACATAACAGGGGCGCCGGGGAGCTGTTTTTT. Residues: CSSRHNRGAGELFF.

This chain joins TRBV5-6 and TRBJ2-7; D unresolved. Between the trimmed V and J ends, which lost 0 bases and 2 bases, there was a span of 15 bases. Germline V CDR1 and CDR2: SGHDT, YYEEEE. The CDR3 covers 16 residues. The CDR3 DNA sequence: TGTGCCAGCAGCTTGGCCGCCGTGGGCCAGACCTACGAGCAGTACTTC. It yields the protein CASSLAAVGQTYEQYF.

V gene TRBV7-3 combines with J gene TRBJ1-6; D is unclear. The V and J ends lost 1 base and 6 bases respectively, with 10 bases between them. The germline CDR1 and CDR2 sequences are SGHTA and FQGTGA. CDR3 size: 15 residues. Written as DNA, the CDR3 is TGTGCCAGCAGCTTAAATAGTGGTTCTAATTCACCCCTCCACTTT. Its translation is CASSLNSGSNSPLHF.

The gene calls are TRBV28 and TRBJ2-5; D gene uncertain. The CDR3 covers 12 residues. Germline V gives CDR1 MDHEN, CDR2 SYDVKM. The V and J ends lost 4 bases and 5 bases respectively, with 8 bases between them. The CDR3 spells CASSSRRETQYF. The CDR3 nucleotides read TGTGCCAGCAGTTCACGCCGGGAGACCCAGTACTTC.

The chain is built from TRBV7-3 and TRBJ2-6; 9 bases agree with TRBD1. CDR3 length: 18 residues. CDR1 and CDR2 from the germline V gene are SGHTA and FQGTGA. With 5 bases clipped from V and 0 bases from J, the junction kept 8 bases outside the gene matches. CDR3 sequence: CASSLRDRVSSGANVLTF. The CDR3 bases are TGTGCCAGCAGCCTCCGGGACAGGGTTTCCTCTGGGGCCAACGTCCTGACTTTC.

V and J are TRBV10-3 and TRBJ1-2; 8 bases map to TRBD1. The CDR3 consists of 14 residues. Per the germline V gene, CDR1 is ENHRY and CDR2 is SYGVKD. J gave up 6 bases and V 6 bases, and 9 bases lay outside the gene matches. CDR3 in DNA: TGTGCCATCAGCTCACAGGGGGACGGAGATGGCTACACCTTC. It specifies CAISSQGDGDGYTF.

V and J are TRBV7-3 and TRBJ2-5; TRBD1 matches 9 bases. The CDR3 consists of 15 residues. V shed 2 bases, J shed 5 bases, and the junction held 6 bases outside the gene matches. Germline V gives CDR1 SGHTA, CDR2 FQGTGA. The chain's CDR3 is CASSLWGQGSETQYF. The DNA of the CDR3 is TGTGCCAGCAGCTTATGGGGACAGGGTAGTGAGACCCAGTACTTC.

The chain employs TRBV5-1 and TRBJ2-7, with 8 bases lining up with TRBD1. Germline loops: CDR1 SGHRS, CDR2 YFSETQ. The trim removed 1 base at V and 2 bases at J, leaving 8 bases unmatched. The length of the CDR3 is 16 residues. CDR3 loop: CASSLPQGQAAYEQYF. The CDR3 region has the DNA TGCGCCAGCAGCTTGCCCCAGGGACAGGCGGCCTACGAGCAGTACTTC. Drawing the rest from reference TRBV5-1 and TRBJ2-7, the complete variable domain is KAGVTQTPRYLIKTRGQQVTLSCSPISGHRSVSWYQQTPGQGLQFLFEYFSETQRNKGNFPGRFSGRQFSNSRSEMNVSTLELGDSALYLCASSLPQGQAAYEQYFGPGTRLTVT.

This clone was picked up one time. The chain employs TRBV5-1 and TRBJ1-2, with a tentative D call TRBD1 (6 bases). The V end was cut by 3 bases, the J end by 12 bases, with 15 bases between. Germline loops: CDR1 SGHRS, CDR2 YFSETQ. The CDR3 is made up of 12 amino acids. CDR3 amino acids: CASSSDSGVHTF. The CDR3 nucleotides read TGCGCCAGCAGCTCGGACAGCGGGGTTCACACCTTC.

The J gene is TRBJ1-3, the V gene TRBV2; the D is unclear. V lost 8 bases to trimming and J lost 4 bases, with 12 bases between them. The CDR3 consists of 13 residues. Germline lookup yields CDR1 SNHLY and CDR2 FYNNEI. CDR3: CASLLGSGNTIYF. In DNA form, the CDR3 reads TGTGCCAGCCTGCTGGGCTCGGGAAACACCATATATTTT.

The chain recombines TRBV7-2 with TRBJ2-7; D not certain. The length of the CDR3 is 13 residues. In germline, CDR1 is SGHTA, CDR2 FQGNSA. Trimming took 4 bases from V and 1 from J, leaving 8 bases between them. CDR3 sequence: CASSSLSSYEQYF. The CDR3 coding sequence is TGTGCCAGCAGCTCGTTGAGTTCCTACGAGCAGTACTTC.

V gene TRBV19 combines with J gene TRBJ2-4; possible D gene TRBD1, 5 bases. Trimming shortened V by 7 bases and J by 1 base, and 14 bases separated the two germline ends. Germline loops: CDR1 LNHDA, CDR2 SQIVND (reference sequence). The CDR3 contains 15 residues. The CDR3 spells CASTQAKGAKNIQYF. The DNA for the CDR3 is TGTGCCAGTACCCAGGCTAAGGGGGCCAAAAACATTCAGTACTTC.

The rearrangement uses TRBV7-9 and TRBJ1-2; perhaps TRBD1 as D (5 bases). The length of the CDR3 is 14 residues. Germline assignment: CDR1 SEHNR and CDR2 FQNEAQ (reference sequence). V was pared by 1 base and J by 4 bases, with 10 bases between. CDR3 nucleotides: TGTGCCAGCAGCTTAGGACGGGGGGGCTATGGCTACACCTTC. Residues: CASSLGRGGYGYTF. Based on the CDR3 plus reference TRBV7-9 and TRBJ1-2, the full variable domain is DTGVSQNPRHKITKRGQNVTFRCDPISEHNRLYWYRQTLGQGPEFLTYFQNEAQLEKSRLLSDRFSAERPKGSFSTLEIQRTEQGDSAMYLCASSLGRGGYGYTFGSGTRLTVV.

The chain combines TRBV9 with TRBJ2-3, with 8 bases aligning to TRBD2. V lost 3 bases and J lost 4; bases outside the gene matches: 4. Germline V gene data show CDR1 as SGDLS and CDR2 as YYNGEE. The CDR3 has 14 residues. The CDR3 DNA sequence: TGTGCCAGCAGCGATCGGACTAGCTCAGATACGCAGTATTTT. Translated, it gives CASSDRTSSDTQYF.

CDR3 in amino acids: CAITDSGQGRDGYTF. The CDR3 DNA is TGTGCCATCACCGACTCGGGACAGGGGAGGGATGGCTACACCTTC. The chain is built from TRBV28 and TRBJ1-2, with 10 bases identical to TRBD1. This CDR3 has 15 residues. Germline trimming cut 10 bases from V and 6 bases from J; bases unmatched to any gene: 14. The germline V gene has CDR1 MDHEN and CDR2 SYDVKM.

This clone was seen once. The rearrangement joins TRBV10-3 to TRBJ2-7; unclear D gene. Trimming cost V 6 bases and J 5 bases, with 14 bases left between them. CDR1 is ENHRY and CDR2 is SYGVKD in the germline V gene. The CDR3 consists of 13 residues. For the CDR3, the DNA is TGTGCCATCAGGGCCCCGCTGGCTCACGAGCAGTACTTC. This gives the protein CAIRAPLAHEQYF.

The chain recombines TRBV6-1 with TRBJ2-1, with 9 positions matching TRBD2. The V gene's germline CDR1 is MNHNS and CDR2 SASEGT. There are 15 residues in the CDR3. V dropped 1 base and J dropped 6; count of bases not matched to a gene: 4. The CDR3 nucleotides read TGTGCCAGCAGTGAAGGCGGGGGGGCTTTCAATGAGCAGTTCTTC. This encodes CASSEGGGAFNEQFF.

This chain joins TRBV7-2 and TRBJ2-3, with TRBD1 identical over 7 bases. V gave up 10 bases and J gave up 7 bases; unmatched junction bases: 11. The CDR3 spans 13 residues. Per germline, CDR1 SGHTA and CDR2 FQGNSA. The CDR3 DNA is TGTGCCATCCCACTCCAGGGGGAACATACGCAGTATTTT. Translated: CAIPLQGEHTQYF.

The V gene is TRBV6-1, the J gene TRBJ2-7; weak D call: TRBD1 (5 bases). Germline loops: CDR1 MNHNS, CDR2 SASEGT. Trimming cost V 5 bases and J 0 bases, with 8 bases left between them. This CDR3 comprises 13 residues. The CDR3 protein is CASSLQDSYEQYF. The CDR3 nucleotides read TGTGCCAGCAGTTTACAGGACTCCTACGAGCAGTACTTC.

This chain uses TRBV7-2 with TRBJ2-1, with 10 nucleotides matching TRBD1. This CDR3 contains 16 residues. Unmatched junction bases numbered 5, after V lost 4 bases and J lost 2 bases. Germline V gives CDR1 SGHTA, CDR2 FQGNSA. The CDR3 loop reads CASSSRDRGPYNEQFF. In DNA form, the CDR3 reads TGTGCCAGCAGCTCCCGGGACAGGGGACCCTACAATGAGCAGTTCTTC.

DNA of the CDR3: TGTGCCAGCAGCTTATCTAGGTCGGATACGCAGTATTTT. Protein sequence: CASSLSRSDTQYF. The V and J genes are TRBV7-3 and TRBJ2-3, with D unresolved. Deletions cut 2 bases from V and 6 bases from J, with 9 bases between. Germline V gene lookup returns CDR1 SGHTA and CDR2 FQGTGA. CDR3 length: 13 amino acids.

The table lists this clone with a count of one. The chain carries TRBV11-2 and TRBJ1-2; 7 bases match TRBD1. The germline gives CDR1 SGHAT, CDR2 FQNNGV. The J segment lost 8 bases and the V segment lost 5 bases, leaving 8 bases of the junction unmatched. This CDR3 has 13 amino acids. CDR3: CASSQQGFEGYTF. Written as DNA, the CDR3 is TGTGCCAGCAGCCAACAGGGGTTTGAGGGCTACACCTTC.

CDR3 region: CASSDGTALYEQYF. CDR3 sequence (DNA): TGTGCCAGTAGTGATGGGACAGCCCTATACGAGCAGTACTTC. This chain links TRBV19 with TRBJ2-7; 7 bases align to TRBD1. Germline CDR1 and CDR2: LNHDA and SQIVND (reference sequence). This CDR3 is 14 amino acids long. V lost 5 bases, J lost 4 bases, and 8 bases stayed unmatched. The entire variable domain, with the rest obtained from reference TRBV19 and TRBJ2-7, is as follows: DGGITQSPKYLFRKEGQNVTLSCEQNLNHDAMYWYRQDPGQGLRLIYYSQIVNDFQKGDIAEGYSVSREKKESFPLTVTSAQKNPTAFYLCASSDGTALYEQYFGPGTRLTVT.

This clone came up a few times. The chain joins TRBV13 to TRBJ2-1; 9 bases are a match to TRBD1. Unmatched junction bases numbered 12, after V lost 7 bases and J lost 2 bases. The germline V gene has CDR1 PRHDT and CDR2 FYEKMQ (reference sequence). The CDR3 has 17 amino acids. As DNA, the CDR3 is TGTGCCAGCACGTCCCGGTGGGGGGACAGGGCCTACAATGAGCAGTTCTTC. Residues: CASTSRWGDRAYNEQFF. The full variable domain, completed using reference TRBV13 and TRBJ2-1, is AAGVIQSPRHLIKEKRETATLKCYPIPRHDTVYWYQQGPGQDPQFLISFYEKMQSDKGSIPDRFSAQQFSDYHSELNMSSLELGDSALYFCASTSRWGDRAYNEQFFGPGTRLTVL.

CDR3 nucleotide sequence: TGTGCCAGCAGCCAAGAGGGGGTCCAGTGGTACGAGCAGTACTTC. This sequence encodes CASSQEGVQWYEQYF. The J gene is TRBJ2-7, the V gene TRBV7-9, with D perhaps matching TRBD1 (6 bases). Trimming shortened V by 5 bases and J by 4 bases, and 18 bases separated the two germline ends. Germline CDR1 reads SEHNR; CDR2 reads FQNEAQ (reference sequence). The CDR3 totals 15 residues.

CDR3 DNA sequence: TGTGCCAGTAGTATACTCCGGGGACAGGGGAACACTGAAGCTTTCTTT. Encoded protein: CASSILRGQGNTEAFF. This chain uses TRBV19 with TRBJ1-1, with 9 bases that match TRBD1. Germline V gives CDR1 LNHDA, CDR2 SQIVND (reference sequence). The J segment lost 1 base and the V segment lost 2 bases, leaving 5 bases of the junction unmatched. CDR3 length: 16 amino acids.

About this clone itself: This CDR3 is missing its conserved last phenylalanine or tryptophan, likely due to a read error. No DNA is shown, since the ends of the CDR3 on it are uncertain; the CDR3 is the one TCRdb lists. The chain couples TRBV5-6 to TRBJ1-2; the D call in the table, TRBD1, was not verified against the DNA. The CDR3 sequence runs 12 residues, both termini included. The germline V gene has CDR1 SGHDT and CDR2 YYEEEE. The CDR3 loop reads CASSLLGTGTLS.